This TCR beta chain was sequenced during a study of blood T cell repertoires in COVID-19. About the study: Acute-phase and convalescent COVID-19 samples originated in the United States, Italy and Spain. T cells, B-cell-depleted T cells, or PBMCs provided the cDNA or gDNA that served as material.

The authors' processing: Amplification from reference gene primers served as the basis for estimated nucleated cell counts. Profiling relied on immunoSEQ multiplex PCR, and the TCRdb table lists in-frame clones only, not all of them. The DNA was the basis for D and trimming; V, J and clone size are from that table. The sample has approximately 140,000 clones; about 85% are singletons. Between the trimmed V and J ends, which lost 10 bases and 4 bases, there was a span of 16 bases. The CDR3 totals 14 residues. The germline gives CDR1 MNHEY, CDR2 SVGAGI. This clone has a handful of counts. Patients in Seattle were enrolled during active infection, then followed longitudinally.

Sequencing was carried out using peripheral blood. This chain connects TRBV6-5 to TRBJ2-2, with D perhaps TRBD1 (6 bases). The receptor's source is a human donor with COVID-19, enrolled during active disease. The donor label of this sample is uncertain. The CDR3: CATQGTQGTGELFF. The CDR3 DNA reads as TGTGCCACCCAGGGGACCCAGGGCACCGGGGAGCTGTTTTTT.